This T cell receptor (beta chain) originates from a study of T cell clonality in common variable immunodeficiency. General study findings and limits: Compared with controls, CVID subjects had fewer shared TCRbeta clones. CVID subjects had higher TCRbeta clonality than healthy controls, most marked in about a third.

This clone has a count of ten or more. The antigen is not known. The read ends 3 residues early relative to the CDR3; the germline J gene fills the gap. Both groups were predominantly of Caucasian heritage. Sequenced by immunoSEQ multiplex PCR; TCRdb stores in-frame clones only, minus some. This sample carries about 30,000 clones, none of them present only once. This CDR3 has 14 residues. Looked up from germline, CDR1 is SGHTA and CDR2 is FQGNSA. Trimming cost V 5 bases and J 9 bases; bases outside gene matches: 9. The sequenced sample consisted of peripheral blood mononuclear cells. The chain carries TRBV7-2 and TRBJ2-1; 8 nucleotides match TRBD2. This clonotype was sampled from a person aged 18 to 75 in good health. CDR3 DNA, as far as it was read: TGTGCCAGCAGCCACAGCGGGGGCGCTTTTGAG. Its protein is CASSHSGGAFE. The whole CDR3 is CASSHSGGAFEQFF.